Below are 3 T cell receptor beta chains sequenced from a single sample in a study of PD-1 blockade in classical Hodgkin lymphoma. Following autologous stem cell transplantation, relapse occurred in every patient, and exposure to brentuximab vedotin varied. Magnetic depletion of non-target cells from thawed PBMCs yielded purified CD8+ T cells. The assay was immunoSEQ multiplex PCR, and TCRdb's table has in-frame clones only and misses some. Of more than 25,000 clones in the sample, about 91% were seen once. This sample comprised CD8+ T cells from blood, obtained at baseline. These receptors all come from a human donor with classical Hodgkin lymphoma.

The count of this clone is one. The rearrangement links TRBV15 to TRBJ1-5; D remains ambiguous. Trimming shortened V by 1 base and J by 4 bases, and 5 bases separated the two germline ends. In germline, CDR1 is LNHNV, CDR2 YYDKDF (reference sequence). This CDR3 region has 13 residues. Here the CDR3 reads CATSRAQNQPQHF. The CDR3 DNA follows: TGTGCCACCAGCAGAGCCCAGAATCAGCCCCAGCATTTT.

The rearrangement links TRBV19 to TRBJ2-7; 9 bases map to TRBD1. CDR3 size: 14 residues. V lost 3 bases, J lost 5 bases, and 5 bases stayed unmatched. Germline V gives CDR1 LNHDA, CDR2 SQIVND (reference sequence). CDR3 sequence (DNA): TGTGCCAGTAGTATTGGGACAGGGACTGACGAGCAGTACTTC. It specifies CASSIGTGTDEQYF.

This clone was picked up a small number of times. The chain has TRBV27 and TRBJ1-1; D uncertain. CDR1 and CDR2 from the germline V gene are MNHEY and SMNVEV (reference sequence). This CDR3 is 13 amino acids long. Trimming pared 4 bases from V and 7 bases from J, leaving 13 bases between. In DNA form, the CDR3 reads TGTGCCAGCAGTTACTCCCCCACAAGTGAAGCTTTCTTT. This translates into CASSYSPTSEAFF.